This is a list of T cell receptor beta chains from one sample in a study of blood T cell repertoires in COVID-19. Clones were read by immunoSEQ multiplex PCR, and TCRdb kept only the in-frame ones, dropping some. Of 200,000 to 250,000 clones detected, approximately 80% appear once; the ten largest clones hold under 2%. What was sequenced was peripheral blood. The origin of the receptors is a woman older than 75 with acute or convalescent COVID-19. Both conserved end residues are part of each CDR3. The order of the fields is J gene, D gene, clone size, V gene, CDR3 protein, CDR3 DNA. A D gene is named only where the DNA matches it firmly. Where a row states a size, it is once, few, many or the class of an expanded clone; other rows omit it.

j_call: TRBJ1-4
d_call: -
clone_size: few
v_call: TRBV6-5
cdr3_aa: CASSFRTDEKLFF
cdr3_nt: TGTGCCAGCAGTTTTCGGACAGATGAAAAACTGTTTTTT

j_call: TRBJ2-2
d_call: -
clone_size: -
v_call: TRBV5-6
cdr3_aa: CASRGLWRAGTGELFF
cdr3_nt: TGTGCCAGCAGGGGCTTGTGGAGGGCAGGGACCGGGGAGCTGTTTTTT

j_call: TRBJ2-7
d_call: -
clone_size: -
v_call: TRBV11-1
cdr3_aa: CASSSGGSLYEQYF
cdr3_nt: TGTGCCAGCAGCTCCGGAGGCTCTCTCTACGAGCAGTACTTC

j_call: TRBJ1-1
d_call: -
clone_size: -
v_call: TRBV28
cdr3_aa: CASSLGRMNTEAFF
cdr3_nt: TGTGCCAGCAGTTTGGGCAGGATGAACACTGAAGCTTTCTTT

j_call: TRBJ2-3
d_call: TRBD2
clone_size: -
v_call: TRBV23-1
cdr3_aa: CASRLRTSGSTDTQYF
cdr3_nt: TGCGCCAGCAGGCTTAGGACTAGCGGGAGCACAGATACGCAGTATTTT

j_call: TRBJ2-2
d_call: TRBD1
clone_size: few
v_call: TRBV5-1
cdr3_aa: CASSETGGRNTGELFF
cdr3_nt: TGCGCCAGCAGCGAGACAGGGGGGCGGAACACCGGGGAGCTGTTTTTT

j_call: TRBJ2-1
d_call: TRBD2
clone_size: -
v_call: TRBV2
cdr3_aa: CASSGLGVAGGNEQFF
cdr3_nt: TGTGCCAGCAGTGGGCTCGGGGTAGCGGGAGGTAATGAGCAGTTCTTC

j_call: TRBJ1-5
d_call: TRBD1
clone_size: -
v_call: TRBV28
cdr3_aa: CASIPGQGHQPQHF
cdr3_nt: TGTGCCAGCATTCCGGGACAGGGACATCAGCCCCAGCATTTT

j_call: TRBJ1-1
d_call: -
clone_size: -
v_call: TRBV3-1/TRBV3-2
cdr3_aa: CASSQSTGLTEAFF
cdr3_nt: TGTGCCAGCAGCCAGAGCACAGGGCTCACTGAAGCTTTCTTT

j_call: TRBJ2-3
d_call: TRBD2
clone_size: -
v_call: TRBV28
cdr3_aa: CASIASGADTQYF
cdr3_nt: TGTGCCAGCATCGCTAGCGGGGCAGATACGCAGTATTTT

j_call: TRBJ2-7
d_call: -
clone_size: -
v_call: TRBV18
cdr3_aa: CASSFQGNEQYF
cdr3_nt: TGTGCCAGCTCTTTCCAGGGGAACGAGCAGTACTTC

j_call: TRBJ2-3
d_call: -
clone_size: -
v_call: TRBV7-3
cdr3_aa: CASSPRGTDTQYF
cdr3_nt: TGTGCCAGCAGCCCTAGGGGGACAGATACGCAGTATTTT

j_call: TRBJ1-1
d_call: -
clone_size: -
v_call: TRBV7-8
cdr3_aa: CASSLALQGEAFF
cdr3_nt: TGTGCCAGCAGCTTAGCGTTGCAGGGCGAAGCTTTCTTT

j_call: TRBJ2-3
d_call: -
clone_size: -
v_call: TRBV21-1
cdr3_aa: CASSKGTTSGPPDTQYF
cdr3_nt: TGTGCCAGCAGCAAAGGAACGACTAGCGGACCTCCAGATACGCAGTATTTT

j_call: TRBJ2-7
d_call: TRBD2
clone_size: -
v_call: TRBV6-6
cdr3_aa: CASTPSVAGDSYEQYF
cdr3_nt: TGTGCCAGCACTCCCTCGGTAGCGGGGGATTCCTACGAGCAGTACTTC

j_call: TRBJ2-7
d_call: -
clone_size: -
v_call: TRBV5-5
cdr3_aa: CASCLPESYEQYF
cdr3_nt: TGTGCCAGCTGTCTGCCAGAATCCTACGAGCAGTACTTC

j_call: TRBJ1-5
d_call: -
clone_size: -
v_call: TRBV6-6
cdr3_aa: CASSGGQATNQPQHF
cdr3_nt: TGTGCCAGCAGTGGGGGCCAGGCGACCAATCAGCCCCAGCATTTT

j_call: TRBJ1-1
d_call: TRBD1
clone_size: -
v_call: TRBV7-2
cdr3_aa: CASSLLPGQGNTEAFF
cdr3_nt: TGTGCCAGCAGCTTACTCCCGGGACAGGGGAACACTGAAGCTTTCTTT

j_call: TRBJ1-2
d_call: TRBD1
clone_size: -
v_call: TRBV10-3
cdr3_aa: CAIRGNRQGELHTF
cdr3_nt: TGTGCCATCAGGGGAAATCGGCAGGGGGAGCTTCACACCTTC

j_call: TRBJ2-1
d_call: TRBD2
clone_size: -
v_call: TRBV3-1/TRBV3-2
cdr3_aa: CASSRGTWTSGRGSYNEQFF
cdr3_nt: TGTGCCAGCAGCCGAGGCACCTGGACTAGCGGGAGGGGATCCTACAATGAGCAGTTCTTC

j_call: TRBJ1-2
d_call: -
clone_size: -
v_call: TRBV12-3/TRBV12-4
cdr3_aa: CASSPDSRGYTF
cdr3_nt: TGTGCCAGCAGTCCGGACAGCCGGGGCTACACCTTC

j_call: TRBJ1-3
d_call: TRBD1
clone_size: -
v_call: TRBV6-1
cdr3_aa: CASSDRGAGNTIYF
cdr3_nt: TGTGCCAGCAGTGACAGGGGGGCTGGAAACACCATATATTTT

j_call: TRBJ2-5
d_call: -
clone_size: once
v_call: TRBV7-2
cdr3_aa: CASSLARAIETQYF
cdr3_nt: TGTGCCAGCAGCTTAGCGCGGGCGATTGAGACCCAGTACTTC

j_call: TRBJ2-1
d_call: TRBD2
clone_size: -
v_call: TRBV5-4
cdr3_aa: CASSREGGGYNEQFF
cdr3_nt: TGTGCCAGCAGCCGGGAAGGCGGGGGTTACAATGAGCAGTTCTTC

j_call: TRBJ1-4
d_call: TRBD1
clone_size: -
v_call: TRBV7-8
cdr3_aa: CASSPSVGRGNEKLFF
cdr3_nt: TGTGCCAGCAGCCCCTCGGTGGGCAGGGGGAATGAAAAACTGTTTTTT

j_call: TRBJ1-1
d_call: -
clone_size: -
v_call: TRBV4-2
cdr3_aa: CASSQEDRNTEAFF
cdr3_nt: TGTGCCAGCAGCCAAGAAGACAGGAACACTGAAGCTTTCTTT

j_call: TRBJ2-5
d_call: -
clone_size: -
v_call: TRBV15
cdr3_aa: CATSSRGTGQKETQYF
cdr3_nt: TGTGCCACCAGCTCCAGGGGAACAGGGCAGAAAGAGACCCAGTACTTC

j_call: TRBJ2-7
d_call: TRBD1
clone_size: few
v_call: TRBV18
cdr3_aa: CASSPRGQVVREQYF
cdr3_nt: TGTGCCAGCTCACCACGGGGACAGGTGGTCCGGGAGCAGTACTTC

j_call: TRBJ1-4
d_call: TRBD1
clone_size: -
v_call: TRBV5-4
cdr3_aa: CASSLAQDRGRNEKLFF
cdr3_nt: TGTGCCAGCAGCTTGGCCCAGGACAGGGGACGGAATGAAAAACTGTTTTTT

j_call: TRBJ2-1
d_call: TRBD2
clone_size: -
v_call: TRBV6-6
cdr3_aa: CASTPRTSGNYNEQFF
cdr3_nt: TGTGCCAGCACCCCAAGGACTAGCGGAAATTACAATGAGCAGTTCTTC

j_call: TRBJ1-1
d_call: TRBD1
clone_size: few
v_call: TRBV5-1
cdr3_aa: CASSGDRGIGNTEAFF
cdr3_nt: TGCGCCAGCAGCGGTGACAGGGGGATAGGGAACACTGAAGCTTTCTTT

j_call: TRBJ2-3
d_call: TRBD2
clone_size: once
v_call: TRBV27
cdr3_aa: CASSGGVLAGMGSTDTQYF
cdr3_nt: TGTGCCAGCAGTGGCGGGGTCCTAGCGGGAATGGGTAGCACAGATACGCAGTATTTT

j_call: TRBJ1-2
d_call: TRBD1
clone_size: -
v_call: TRBV19
cdr3_aa: CASRVTTGGGYGYTF
cdr3_nt: TGTGCCAGTAGGGTCACAACAGGGGGCGGCTATGGCTACACCTTC

j_call: TRBJ1-5
d_call: TRBD1
clone_size: few
v_call: TRBV19
cdr3_aa: CASSMYRQGSQPQHF
cdr3_nt: TGTGCCAGTAGTATGTACAGACAGGGCAGTCAGCCCCAGCATTTT

j_call: TRBJ2-1
d_call: TRBD2
clone_size: -
v_call: TRBV6-2/TRBV6-3
cdr3_aa: CASSYLSGRDEQFF
cdr3_nt: TGTGCCAGCAGTTACCTCAGCGGGAGGGATGAGCAGTTCTTC

j_call: TRBJ1-1
d_call: -
clone_size: few
v_call: TRBV5-5
cdr3_aa: CASSLVLGRGTEAFF
cdr3_nt: TGTGCCAGCAGCTTGGTACTGGGCCGGGGCACTGAAGCTTTCTTT

j_call: TRBJ2-6
d_call: -
clone_size: -
v_call: TRBV7-3
cdr3_aa: CASSLGGPLGANVLTF
cdr3_nt: TGTGCCAGCAGCTTAGGTGGGCCCTTGGGGGCCAACGTCCTGACTTTC

j_call: TRBJ2-1
d_call: -
clone_size: -
v_call: TRBV24-1
cdr3_aa: CATSDSRVNEQFF
cdr3_nt: TGTGCCACCAGTGACTCTCGGGTTAATGAGCAGTTCTTC

j_call: TRBJ2-3
d_call: TRBD2
clone_size: -
v_call: TRBV6-1
cdr3_aa: CASSERLAGTDTQYF
cdr3_nt: TGTGCCAGCAGTGAGAGACTAGCGGGAACCGATACGCAGTATTTT

j_call: TRBJ2-5
d_call: -
clone_size: -
v_call: TRBV5-5
cdr3_aa: CASSFGLVGETQYF
cdr3_nt: TGTGCCAGCAGCTTTGGCCTAGTTGGAGAGACCCAGTACTTC

j_call: TRBJ2-1
d_call: -
clone_size: -
v_call: TRBV6-5
cdr3_aa: CASSYSRVREQFF
cdr3_nt: TGTGCCAGCAGTTACTCGAGGGTCAGGGAGCAGTTCTTC

j_call: TRBJ1-3
d_call: TRBD1
clone_size: once
v_call: TRBV7-2
cdr3_aa: CASSPHRGQVQGNTIYF
cdr3_nt: TGTGCCAGCAGTCCCCATCGGGGACAGGTGCAAGGAAACACCATATATTTT

j_call: TRBJ1-2
d_call: TRBD1
clone_size: -
v_call: TRBV28
cdr3_aa: CASSPGTAPYGYTF
cdr3_nt: TGTGCCAGCAGTCCAGGGACAGCGCCATATGGCTACACCTTC

j_call: TRBJ2-1
d_call: -
clone_size: -
v_call: TRBV10-3
cdr3_aa: CAISTSLVDYNKQFF
cdr3_nt: TGTGCCATCTCTACGTCCCTTGTAGACTACAATAAGCAGTTCTTC

j_call: TRBJ1-3
d_call: TRBD1
clone_size: -
v_call: TRBV6-5
cdr3_aa: CASSYGGTVSGNTIYF
cdr3_nt: TGTGCCAGCAGTTACGGCGGGACAGTCTCTGGAAACACCATATATTTT

j_call: TRBJ2-1
d_call: TRBD2
clone_size: -
v_call: TRBV5-1
cdr3_aa: CASSQAGGNYNEQFF
cdr3_nt: TGCGCCAGCAGCCAAGCGGGAGGGAACTACAATGAGCAGTTCTTC

j_call: TRBJ1-1
d_call: TRBD1
clone_size: -
v_call: TRBV27
cdr3_aa: CASSARQGPNTEAFF
cdr3_nt: TGTGCCAGCAGTGCACGACAGGGGCCGAACACTGAAGCTTTCTTT

j_call: TRBJ2-2
d_call: TRBD2
clone_size: -
v_call: TRBV3-1/TRBV3-2
cdr3_aa: CASSQTSGGNTGELFF
cdr3_nt: TGTGCCAGCAGCCAAACTAGCGGGGGGAACACCGGGGAGCTGTTTTTT

j_call: TRBJ2-1
d_call: TRBD2
clone_size: -
v_call: TRBV5-1
cdr3_aa: CASRLEGGGAYNEQFF
cdr3_nt: TGCGCCAGCAGACTGGAGGGCGGGGGGGCCTACAATGAGCAGTTCTTC

j_call: TRBJ2-3
d_call: TRBD2
clone_size: -
v_call: TRBV27
cdr3_aa: CASSPLGRGVTDTQYF
cdr3_nt: TGTGCCAGCAGTCCCCTCGGGCGGGGGGTCACAGATACGCAGTATTTT